This TCR beta chain was captured in a study of cytomegalovirus exposure and HLA in healthy donors. Measured with immunoSEQ multiplex PCR; TCRdb has only the in-frame clones, and not every one. This sample carries 55,000 to 75,000 clones, over 85% of them seen once, and the ten largest clones take over 1.2%. General observations from the study: First-cohort TCR clusters were later found to tend to co-occur in the 120 validation repertoires. Researchers counted roughly 150 TCR beta chains as cytomegalovirus-associated.

A remark on this clone: Its target is unknown.

The roughly 120-subject validation cohort, separate from the roughly 670-subject first cohort, included the donors. Germline CDR1 reads LNHNV; CDR2 reads YYDKDF (reference sequence). With V trimmed by 3 bases and J by 2 bases, 6 bases remained unmatched. This CDR3 is built from 15 residues. The TCR sequence derives from a man between 18 and 35 years old in good health and CMV-seropositive. The sample was PBMCs. This chain joins TRBV15 and TRBJ1-2; 7 nucleotides match TRBD1. The CDR3 sequence: CATSSYGTANYGYTF. The CDR3 DNA sequence: TGTGCCACCAGCAGCTACGGGACAGCGAACTATGGCTACACCTTC.